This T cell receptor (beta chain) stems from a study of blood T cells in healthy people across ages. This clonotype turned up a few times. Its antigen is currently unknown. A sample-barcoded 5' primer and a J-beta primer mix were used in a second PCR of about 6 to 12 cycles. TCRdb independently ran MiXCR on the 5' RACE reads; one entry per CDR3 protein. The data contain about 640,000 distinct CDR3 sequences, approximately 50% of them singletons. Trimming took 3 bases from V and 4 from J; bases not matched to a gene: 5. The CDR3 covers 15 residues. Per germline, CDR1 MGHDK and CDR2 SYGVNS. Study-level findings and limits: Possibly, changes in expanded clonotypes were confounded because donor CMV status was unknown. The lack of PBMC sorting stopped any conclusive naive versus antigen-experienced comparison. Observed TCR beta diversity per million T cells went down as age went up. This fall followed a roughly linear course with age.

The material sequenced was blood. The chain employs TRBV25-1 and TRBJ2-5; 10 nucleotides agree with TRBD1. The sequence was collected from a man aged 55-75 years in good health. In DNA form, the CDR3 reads TGTGCCAGCAGTGAGAGACAGGGGGCCGGAGAGACCCAGTACTTC. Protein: CASSERQGAGETQYF. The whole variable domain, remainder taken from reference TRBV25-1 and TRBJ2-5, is EADIYQTPRYLVIGTGKKITLECSQTMGHDKMYWYQQDPGMELHLIHYSYGVNSTEKGDLSSESTVSRIRTEHFPLTLESARPSHTSQYLCASSERQGAGETQYFGPGTRLLVL.